These T cell receptor beta chains were read from a single sample in a study of control samples from healthy donors and cancer patients. Clones were sequenced by immunoSEQ multiplex PCR, and TCRdb holds only the in-frame ones, with some missing. The table includes more than 100,000 clones, more than 80% detected once. Sequenced input: blood. Source of these receptors: a young man in good health. Each CDR3 is given with its conserved first and last residue. Each record gives: CDR3 protein, V gene.

CASSSSRGPLSYNSPLHF | TRBV5-1
CASKPGQQNTEAFF | TRBV6-4
CASSSSSLRTSGGPRDEQFF | TRBV5-1
CASSSGQGGGGNQPQHF | TRBV7-9
CASSPGSGGITLEQYF | TRBV18
CASSRTAYTEAFF | TRBV6-5
CASSITQNTEAFF | TRBV19
CAWKQGAGNSPLHF | TRBV30
CASSYGFYEQYF | TRBV6-2/TRBV6-3
CASSQGDRVQETQYF | TRBV4-3
CASSLVGGAETQYF | TRBV5-1
CASSLVGGNTEAFF | TRBV5-4
CASSLGGSYNEQFF | TRBV27
CASSPQGASQPQHF | TRBV18
CASGWGDEQYF | TRBV25-1
CATKSGAGLGDTEAFF | TRBV19
CASKPSKGRGLQPQHF | TRBV5-1